One TCR beta chain is described in this entry. This sample was included in a study of blood T cell repertoires in COVID-19. Turning to the study itself: The United States, Italy and Spain were the sources of the acute and convalescent COVID-19 samples. From T cells, B-cell-depleted T cells, or PBMCs came the material, which was cDNA or gDNA.

Germline lookup yields CDR1 LNHDA and CDR2 SQIVND (reference sequence). Losses at the gene ends were 5 bases for V and 4 bases for J; bases not matched to a gene: 12. The CDR3 has 16 amino acids. Authors' processing steps: Counts of nucleated cells, estimated from reference gene primer amplification, were obtained. Measured with immunoSEQ multiplex PCR; TCRdb has only the in-frame clones, and not every one. D and trimming were read from the DNA, whereas the V and J calls and clone size are those reported in that table. The sample includes 350,000 to 450,000 clones, 87% of them seen just once. Seattle's cohort entered during active infection and was followed longitudinally.

The sample comprised peripheral blood. The chain combines TRBV19 with TRBJ1-2; 8 bases fit TRBD1. This TCR was sampled from a woman aged 55-70 years with COVID-19, enrolled during active disease. CDR3 DNA: TGTGCCAGTAGTCCACTACGACAGGGGATAAGCTATGGCTACACCTTC. The encoded protein is CASSPLRQGISYGYTF.